This T cell receptor beta chain was sequenced during a study of early T cells in non-severe SARS-CoV-2 infection. Study-wide context: Sequenced material consisted of bulk RNA (from unsorted whole blood), and chains were unpaired.

This CDR3 comprises 15 residues. V lost 5 bases and J 1 base, leaving 11 bases between the germline ends. Germline CDR1 SGHVS, CDR2 FQNEAQ. Unique molecular identifiers (one per individual cDNA molecule) were attached. One entry per CDR3 protein, called by TCRdb with MiXCR from the 5' RACE reads. The table has around 40,000 distinct CDR3 sequences, roughly 6.3% seen once. The chain combines TRBV7-8 with TRBJ2-2, with a weak D call TRBD1 (5 bases). The sequenced material came from whole blood. The sequence derives from an adult who was a healthcare worker with PCR-confirmed SARS-CoV-2 infection or an uninfected control (not recorded which). The chain's CDR3 is CASSRRAVNTGELFF. The CDR3 nucleotides read TGTGCCAGCAGCCGCAGGGCGGTGAACACCGGGGAGCTGTTTTTT. The variable domain in full, completed from reference TRBV7-8 and TRBJ2-2, reads GAGVSQSPRYKVAKRGQDVALRCDPISGHVSLFWYQQALGQGPEFLTYFQNEAQLDKSGLPSDRFFAERPEGSVSTLKIQRTQQEDSAVYLCASSRRAVNTGELFFGEGSRLTVL.